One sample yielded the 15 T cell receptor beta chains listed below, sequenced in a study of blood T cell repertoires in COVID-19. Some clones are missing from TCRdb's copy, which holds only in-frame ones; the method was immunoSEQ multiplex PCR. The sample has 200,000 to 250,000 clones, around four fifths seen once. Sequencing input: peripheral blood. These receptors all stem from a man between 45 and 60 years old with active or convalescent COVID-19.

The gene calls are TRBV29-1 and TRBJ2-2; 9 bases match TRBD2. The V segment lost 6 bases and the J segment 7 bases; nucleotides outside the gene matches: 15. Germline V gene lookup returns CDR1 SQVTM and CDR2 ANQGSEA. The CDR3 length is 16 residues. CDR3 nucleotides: TGCAGCGTCCGCCCCCAGTTGGCGGGGGGGCTCGGGGAGCTGTTTTTT. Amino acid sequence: CSVRPQLAGGLGELFF.

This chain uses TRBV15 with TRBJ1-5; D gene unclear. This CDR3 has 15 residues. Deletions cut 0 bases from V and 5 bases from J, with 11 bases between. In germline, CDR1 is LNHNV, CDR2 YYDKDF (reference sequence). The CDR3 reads CATSREVLDYQPQHF. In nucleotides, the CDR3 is TGTGCCACCAGCAGAGAGGTATTAGATTATCAGCCCCAGCATTTT.

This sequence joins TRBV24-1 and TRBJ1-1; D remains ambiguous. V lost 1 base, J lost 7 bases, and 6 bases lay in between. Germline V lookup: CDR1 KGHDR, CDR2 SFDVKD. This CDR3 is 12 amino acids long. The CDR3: CATSDFRGEAFF. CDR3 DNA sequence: TGTGCCACCAGTGATTTTCGCGGTGAAGCTTTCTTT.

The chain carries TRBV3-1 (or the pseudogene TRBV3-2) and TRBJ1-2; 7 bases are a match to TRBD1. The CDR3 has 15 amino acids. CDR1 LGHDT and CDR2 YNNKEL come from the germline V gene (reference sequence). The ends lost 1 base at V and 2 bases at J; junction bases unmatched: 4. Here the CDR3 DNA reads TGTGCCAGCAGCCAAGCGTGGGACAGAAACTATGGCTACACCTTC. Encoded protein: CASSQAWDRNYGYTF.

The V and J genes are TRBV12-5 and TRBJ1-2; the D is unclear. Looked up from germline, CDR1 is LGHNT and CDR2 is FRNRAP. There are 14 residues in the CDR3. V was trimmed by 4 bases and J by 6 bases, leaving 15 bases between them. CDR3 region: CASGSYPNEDGYTF. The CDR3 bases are TGTGCTAGTGGTTCCTACCCTAATGAGGATGGCTACACCTTC.

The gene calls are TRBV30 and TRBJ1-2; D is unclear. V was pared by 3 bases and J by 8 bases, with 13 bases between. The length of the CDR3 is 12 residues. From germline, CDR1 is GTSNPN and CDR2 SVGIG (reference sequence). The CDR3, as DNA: TGTGCCTGGAGCTTTGGGAGGGCCGGCTACACCTTC. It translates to CAWSFGRAGYTF.

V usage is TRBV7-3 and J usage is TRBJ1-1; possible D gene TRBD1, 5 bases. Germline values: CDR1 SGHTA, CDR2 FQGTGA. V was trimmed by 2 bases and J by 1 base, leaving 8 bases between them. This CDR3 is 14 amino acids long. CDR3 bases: TGTGCCAGCAGCTTAGGGAGGGGGAACACTGAAGCTTTCTTT. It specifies CASSLGRGNTEAFF.

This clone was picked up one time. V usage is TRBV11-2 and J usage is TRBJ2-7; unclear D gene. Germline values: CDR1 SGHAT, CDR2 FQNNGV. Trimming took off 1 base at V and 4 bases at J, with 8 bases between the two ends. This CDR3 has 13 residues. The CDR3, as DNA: TGTGCCAGCAGCTTAGTTTTGCGTTACGAGCAGTACTTC. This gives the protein CASSLVLRYEQYF.

CDR3 sequence reads: CATSRMGAGQPQHF. CDR3 in DNA: TGTGCCACCAGCCGCATGGGAGCAGGTCAGCCCCAGCATTTT. The chain uses TRBV15 and TRBJ1-5; no firm D call. The CDR3 contains 14 residues. Germline V CDR1 and CDR2: LNHNV, YYDKDF (reference sequence). V lost 5 bases to trimming and J lost 6 bases, with 14 bases between them.

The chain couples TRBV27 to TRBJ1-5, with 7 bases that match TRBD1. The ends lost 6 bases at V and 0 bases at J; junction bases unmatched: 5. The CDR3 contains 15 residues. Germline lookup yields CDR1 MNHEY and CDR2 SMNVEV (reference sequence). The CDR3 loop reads CASRQGGSSNQPQHF. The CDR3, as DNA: TGTGCCAGCAGGCAGGGGGGTTCTAGCAATCAGCCCCAGCATTTT.

In DNA, the CDR3 is TGTGCCAGCAGCTTAGACGGGACTAGCGGGAGTTTCCCCTACGAGCAGTACTTC. This sequence encodes CASSLDGTSGSFPYEQYF. The chain carries TRBV7-2 and TRBJ2-7; TRBD2 aligns across 14 bases. J was trimmed by 2 bases and V by 1 base; bases with no gene match: 7. The CDR3 totals 18 residues. Germline V CDR1 and CDR2: SGHTA, FQGNSA.

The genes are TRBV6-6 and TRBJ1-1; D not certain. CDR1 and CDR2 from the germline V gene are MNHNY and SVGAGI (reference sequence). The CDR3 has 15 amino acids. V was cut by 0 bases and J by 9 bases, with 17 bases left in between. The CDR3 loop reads CASSYSPYRLDQAFF. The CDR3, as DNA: TGTGCCAGCAGTTACTCACCCTATAGACTGGATCAAGCTTTCTTT.

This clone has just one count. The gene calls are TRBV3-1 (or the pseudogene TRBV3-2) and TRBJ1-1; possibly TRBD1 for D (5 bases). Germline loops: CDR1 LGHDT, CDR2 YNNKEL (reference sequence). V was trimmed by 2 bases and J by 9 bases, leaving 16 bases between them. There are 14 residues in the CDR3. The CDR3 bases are TGTGCCAGCAGCCAAATAGGGGTTGCTCTACAAGCTTTCTTT. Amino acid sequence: CASSQIGVALQAFF.

The CDR3: CASSTGSYNEQFF. CDR3 coding DNA: TGTGCCAGCAGCACAGGTAGCTACAATGAGCAGTTCTTC. The rearrangement joins TRBV7-3 to TRBJ2-1; a weak D match, TRBD1 (5 bases). CDR3 size: 13 residues. Trimming stripped 5 bases from V and 3 bases from J, with 8 bases between. From germline, CDR1 is SGHTA and CDR2 FQGTGA. Using reference TRBV7-3 and TRBJ2-1 for the parts outside the CDR3, the full variable domain is GAGVSQTPSNKVTEKGKYVELRCDPISGHTALYWYRQSLGQGPEFLIYFQGTGAADDSGLPNDRFFAVRPEGSVSTLKIQRTERGDSAVYLCASSTGSYNEQFFGPGTRLTVL.

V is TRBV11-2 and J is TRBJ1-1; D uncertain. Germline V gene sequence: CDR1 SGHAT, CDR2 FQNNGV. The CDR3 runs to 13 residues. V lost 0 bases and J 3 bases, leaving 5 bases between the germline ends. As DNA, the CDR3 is TGTGCCAGCAGCTTAGATCGTGACACTGAAGCTTTCTTT. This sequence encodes CASSLDRDTEAFF.